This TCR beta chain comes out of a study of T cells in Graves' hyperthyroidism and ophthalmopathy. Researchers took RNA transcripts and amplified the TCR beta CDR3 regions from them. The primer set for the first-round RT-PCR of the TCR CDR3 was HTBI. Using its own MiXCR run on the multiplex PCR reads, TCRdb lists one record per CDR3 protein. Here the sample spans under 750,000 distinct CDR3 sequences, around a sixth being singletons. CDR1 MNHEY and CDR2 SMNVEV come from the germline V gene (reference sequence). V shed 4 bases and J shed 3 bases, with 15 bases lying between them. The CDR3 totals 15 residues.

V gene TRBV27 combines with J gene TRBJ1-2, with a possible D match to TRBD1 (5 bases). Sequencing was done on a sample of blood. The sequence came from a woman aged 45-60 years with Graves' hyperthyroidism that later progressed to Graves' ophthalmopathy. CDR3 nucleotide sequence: TGTGCCAGCAGTTGGGCAGGGACTGGGGACTATGGCTACACCTTC. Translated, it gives CASSWAGTGDYGYTF.